What follows is one T cell receptor (beta chain) and its context. The antigen remains undetermined. The treatment: approximately 10-day PBMC culture with coronavirus spike peptide pools or control peptides (ViraFEST assay). Antigen-specific T cell expansion with peptide pools preceded TCR sequencing in the ViraFEST approach. Half-medium changes with fresh IL-2 medium occurred on days 3 and 7. Cultured CD4+ T cell DNA was sequenced using the Oncomine TCR Beta short-read assay. TCRdb redid the calling of the PCR reads with MiXCR, one entry per CDR3 protein. The repertoire consists of some 7,100 distinct CDR3 sequences, with just under 75% occurring once and the leading ten covering 15%. The data stem from a study of vaccination and CD4 T cells after COVID-19. At the level of the study: The interval from dose two to post-vaccine sampling had a median of approximately 73 days, and it ranged from 14 to 241.

CDR3 length: 17 amino acids. Germline values: CDR1 MRHNA, CDR2 SNTAGT. The V end lost 6 bases, the J end lost 2 bases, and 20 bases lay between the germline ends. General study points: Within the convalescent patients, a median roughly 86% of the SARS-CoV-2-reactive clones were ones that appeared only post-vaccination.

Sequencing was performed on CD4+ T cells from blood, cultured in vitro. This receptor was taken from a human donor who had recovered from COVID-19. V is TRBV6-4 and J is TRBJ1-5; unclear D gene. The chain's CDR3 is CASSPSSVPRGNQPQHF. The CDR3 DNA reads TGTGCCAGCAGCCCCTCGTCCGTCCCCAGAGGCAATCAGCCCCAGCATTTT.